This record concerns one T cell receptor (beta chain) sequence. Its antigen is as yet unknown. These data originate in a study of shared clonotypes between healthy human individuals. TCRdb's table, derived via immunoSEQ multiplex PCR, lists solely in-frame clones and lacks some. This table has roughly 410,000 clones, 96% appearing once. Study results and caveats: It was only blood that was sampled, and tissue repertoires likely differ.

CDR1 is KGHSH and CDR2 is LQKENI in the germline V gene. The CDR3 loop spans 16 amino acids. The germline V and J ends were trimmed by 0 bases and 2 bases, with 14 bases remaining between them. The material sequenced was memory CD8+ T cells sorted from blood. As for subset: CD45RO+ cells pooled with CCR7-negative TemRA cells. The sequence was collected from a man younger than 40 in good health. The chain links TRBV18 to TRBJ2-7; D may be TRBD2 (6 bases). In DNA, the CDR3 is TGTGCCAGCTCACCACCGGGAGCGGGTTCGCCCTACGAGCAGTACTTC. It encodes CASSPPGAGSPYEQYF. The full variable domain, with the rest looked up from reference TRBV18 and TRBJ2-7, is NAGVMQNPRHLVRRRGQEARLRCSPMKGHSHVYWYRQLPEEGLKFMVYLQKENIIDESGMPKERFSAEFPKEGPSILRIQQVVRGDSAAYFCASSPPGAGSPYEQYFGPGTRLTVT.